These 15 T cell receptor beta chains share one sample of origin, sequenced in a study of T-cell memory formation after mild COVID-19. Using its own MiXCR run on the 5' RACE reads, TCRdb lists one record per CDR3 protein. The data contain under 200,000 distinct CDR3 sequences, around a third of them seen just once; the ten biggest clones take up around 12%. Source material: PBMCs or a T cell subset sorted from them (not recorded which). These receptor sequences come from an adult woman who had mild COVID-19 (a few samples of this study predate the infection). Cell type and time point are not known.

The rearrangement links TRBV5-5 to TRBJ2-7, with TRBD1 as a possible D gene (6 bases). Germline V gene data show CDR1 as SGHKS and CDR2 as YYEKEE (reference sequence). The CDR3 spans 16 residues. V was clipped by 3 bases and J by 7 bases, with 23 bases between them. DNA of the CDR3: TGTGCCAGCAGCTCGACAGGACCCCGTAGTATCGGGGAGCAGTACTTC. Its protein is CASSSTGPRSIGEQYF. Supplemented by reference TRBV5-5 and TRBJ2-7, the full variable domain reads DAGVTQSPTHLIKTRGQQVTLRCSPISGHKSVSWYQQVLGQGPQFIFQYYEKEERGRGNFPDRFSARQFPNYSSELNVNALLLGDSALYLCASSSTGPRSIGEQYFGPGTRLTVT.

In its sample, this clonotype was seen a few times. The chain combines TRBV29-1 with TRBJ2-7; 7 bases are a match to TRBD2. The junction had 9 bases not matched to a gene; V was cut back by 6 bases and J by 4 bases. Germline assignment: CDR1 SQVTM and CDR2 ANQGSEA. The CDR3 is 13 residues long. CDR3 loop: CSVIPAGVYEQYF. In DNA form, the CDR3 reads TGCAGCGTGATACCTGCGGGAGTTTACGAGCAGTACTTC.

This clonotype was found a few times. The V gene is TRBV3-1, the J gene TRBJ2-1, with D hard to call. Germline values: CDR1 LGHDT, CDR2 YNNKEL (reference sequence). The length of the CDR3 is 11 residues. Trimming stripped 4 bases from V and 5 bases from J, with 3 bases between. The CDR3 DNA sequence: TGTGCCAGCAGCCTCGACAATGAGCAGTTCTTC. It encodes CASSLDNEQFF.

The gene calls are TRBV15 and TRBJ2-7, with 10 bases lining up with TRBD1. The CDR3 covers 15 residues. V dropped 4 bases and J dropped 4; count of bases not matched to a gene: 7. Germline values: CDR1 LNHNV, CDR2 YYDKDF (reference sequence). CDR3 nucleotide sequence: TGTGCCACCAGCACCACCTTGGGACAGGGGTACGAGCAGTACTTC. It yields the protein CATSTTLGQGYEQYF.

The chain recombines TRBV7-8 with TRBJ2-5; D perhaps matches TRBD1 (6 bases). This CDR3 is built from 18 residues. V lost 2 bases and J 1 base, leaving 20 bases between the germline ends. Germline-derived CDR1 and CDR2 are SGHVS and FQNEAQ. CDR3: CASSLLQGNRRAQETQYF. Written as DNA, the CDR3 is TGTGCCAGCAGCTTACTACAGGGTAACCGAAGAGCCCAAGAGACCCAGTACTTC.

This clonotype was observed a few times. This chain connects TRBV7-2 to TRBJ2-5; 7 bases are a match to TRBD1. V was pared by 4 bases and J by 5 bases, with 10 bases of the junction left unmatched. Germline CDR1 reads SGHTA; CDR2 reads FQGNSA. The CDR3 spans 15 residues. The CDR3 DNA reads TGTGCCAGCAGCTCCCGAGGGGGCGTCGAGGAGACCCAGTACTTC. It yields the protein CASSSRGGVEETQYF.

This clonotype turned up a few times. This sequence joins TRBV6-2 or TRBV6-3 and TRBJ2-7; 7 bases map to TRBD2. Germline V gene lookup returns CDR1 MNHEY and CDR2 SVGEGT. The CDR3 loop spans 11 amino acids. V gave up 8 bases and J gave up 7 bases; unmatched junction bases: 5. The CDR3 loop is CASGGVDEQYF. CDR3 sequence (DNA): TGTGCCAGCGGGGGGGTTGATGAGCAGTACTTC.

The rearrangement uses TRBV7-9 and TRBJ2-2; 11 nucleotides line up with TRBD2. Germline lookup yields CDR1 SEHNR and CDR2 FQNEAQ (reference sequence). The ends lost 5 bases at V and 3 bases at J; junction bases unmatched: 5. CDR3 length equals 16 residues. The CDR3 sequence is CASSATSGSDTGELFF. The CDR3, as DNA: TGTGCCAGCAGCGCCACTAGCGGGAGTGACACCGGGGAGCTGTTTTTT.

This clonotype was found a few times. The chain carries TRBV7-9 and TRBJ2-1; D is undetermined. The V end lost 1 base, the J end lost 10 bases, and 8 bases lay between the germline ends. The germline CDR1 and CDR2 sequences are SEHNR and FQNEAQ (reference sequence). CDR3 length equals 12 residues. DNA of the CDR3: TGTGCCAGCAGCTTAGTCGTCCCGGAGCAGTTCTTC. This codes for CASSLVVPEQFF.

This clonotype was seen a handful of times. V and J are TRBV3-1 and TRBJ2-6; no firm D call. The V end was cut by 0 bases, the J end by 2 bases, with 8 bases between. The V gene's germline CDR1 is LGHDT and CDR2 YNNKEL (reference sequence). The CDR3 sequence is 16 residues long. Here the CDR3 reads CASSQDSLTGANVLTF. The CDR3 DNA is TGTGCCAGCAGCCAAGATAGCCTTACTGGGGCCAACGTCCTGACTTTC. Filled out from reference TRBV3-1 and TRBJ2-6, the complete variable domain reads DTAVSQTPKYLVTQMGNDKSIKCEQNLGHDTMYWYKQDSKKFLKIMFSYNNKELIINETVPNRFSPKSPDKAHLNLHINSLELGDSAVYFCASSQDSLTGANVLTFGAGSRLTVL.

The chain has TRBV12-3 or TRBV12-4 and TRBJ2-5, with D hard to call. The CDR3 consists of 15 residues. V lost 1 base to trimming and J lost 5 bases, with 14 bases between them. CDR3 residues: CASSLDGAQRETQYF. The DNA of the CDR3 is TGTGCCAGCAGTTTAGACGGAGCACAGAGGGAGACCCAGTACTTC.

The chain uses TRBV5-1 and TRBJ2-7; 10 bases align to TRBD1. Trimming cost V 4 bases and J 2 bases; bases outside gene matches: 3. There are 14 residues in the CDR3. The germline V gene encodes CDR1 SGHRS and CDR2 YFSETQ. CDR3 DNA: TGCGCCAGCAGCCGGACAGGGGGGGCCTACGAGCAGTACTTC. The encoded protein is CASSRTGGAYEQYF. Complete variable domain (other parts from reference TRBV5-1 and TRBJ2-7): KAGVTQTPRYLIKTRGQQVTLSCSPISGHRSVSWYQQTPGQGLQFLFEYFSETQRNKGNFPGRFSGRQFSNSRSEMNVSTLELGDSALYLCASSRTGGAYEQYFGPGTRLTVT.

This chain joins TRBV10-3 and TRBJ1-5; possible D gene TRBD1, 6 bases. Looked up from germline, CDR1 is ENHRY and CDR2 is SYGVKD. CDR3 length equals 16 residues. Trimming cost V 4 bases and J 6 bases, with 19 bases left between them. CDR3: CAISAEVGGAGQPQHF. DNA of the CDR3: TGTGCCATCAGTGCGGAGGTGGGGGGGGCGGGTCAGCCCCAGCATTTT.

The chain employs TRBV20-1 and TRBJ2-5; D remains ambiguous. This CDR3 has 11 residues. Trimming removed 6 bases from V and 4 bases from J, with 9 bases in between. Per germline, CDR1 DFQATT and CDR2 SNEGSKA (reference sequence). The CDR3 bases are TGCAGTGCGGCAGGCTCAGAGACCCAGTACTTC. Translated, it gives CSAAGSETQYF.

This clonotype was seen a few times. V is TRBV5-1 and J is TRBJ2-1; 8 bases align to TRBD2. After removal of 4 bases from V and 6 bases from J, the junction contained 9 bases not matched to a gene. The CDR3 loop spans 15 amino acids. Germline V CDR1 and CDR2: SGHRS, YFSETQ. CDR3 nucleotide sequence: TGCGCCAGCAGCATACCGGGGGGGCCAGCCAATGAGCAGTTCTTC. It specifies CASSIPGGPANEQFF.